Each of the 5 T cell receptor beta chains below was sequenced from the same sample in a study of shared clonotypes between healthy human individuals. TCRdb's copy holds only in-frame clones and misses some; the assay was immunoSEQ multiplex PCR. The profile shows 2 million to 2.5 million clones, approximately 94% of them singletons. CD45RO-negative, CCR7-selected cells formed the naive CD8 fraction, which excluded terminally differentiated effector memory CD45RA+ cells. Sequences were obtained from naive CD8+ T cells from PBMCs. These receptor sequences come from a man younger than 35 in good health. Some clones in this sample may be carry-over from other donors' samples.

This chain uses TRBV11-2 with TRBJ1-5; a weak D match, TRBD1 (6 bases). V was pared by 0 bases and J by 9 bases, with 15 bases between. CDR1 and CDR2 from the germline V gene are SGHAT and FQNNGV. This CDR3 is built from 15 residues. The CDR3 DNA reads TGTGCCAGCAGCTTAGATTTTGGGGGGCTTGCGCCCCAGCATTTT. Its translation is CASSLDFGGLAPQHF.

The CDR3 sequence: CASSELGVGSSYGYTF. The CDR3 DNA sequence: TGTGCCAGCAGTGAACTCGGGGTAGGTTCGAGCTATGGCTACACCTTC. The V gene is TRBV6-1, the J gene TRBJ1-2; D gene ambiguous. The CDR3 loop spans 16 amino acids. The ends were cut back, 2 bases at V and 4 bases at J, with 17 bases in the middle. CDR1 MNHNS and CDR2 SASEGT come from the germline V gene.

V usage is TRBV9 and J usage is TRBJ2-7; D is perhaps TRBD1 or TRBD2 (6 bases each). From germline, CDR1 is SGDLS and CDR2 YYNGEE. The CDR3 extends over 16 amino acids. Trimming cost V 4 bases and J 3 bases, with 20 bases left between them. CDR3 sequence reads: CASSLRGDRPYYEQYF. CDR3 DNA sequence: TGTGCCAGCAGCTTGAGGGGGGACCGGCCCTACTACGAGCAGTACTTC.

This chain joins TRBV2 and TRBJ1-3; perhaps TRBD1 as D (6 bases). The ends were cut back, 0 bases at V and 0 bases at J, with 18 bases in the middle. This CDR3 has 19 residues. CDR1 and CDR2 from the germline V gene are SNHLY and FYNNEI. The CDR3 region is CASSEAHFGGPLSGNTIYF. The CDR3 nucleotides read TGTGCCAGCAGTGAAGCGCATTTTGGGGGCCCGCTCTCTGGAAACACCATATATTTT.

The chain carries TRBV27 and TRBJ1-3, with D uncertain. V was trimmed by 3 bases and J by 0 bases, leaving 12 bases between them. The germline gives CDR1 MNHEY, CDR2 SMNVEV (reference sequence). The CDR3 totals 16 residues. Here the CDR3 DNA reads TGTGCCAGCAGTTTCAGAGGCGGCTACTCTGGAAACACCATATATTTT. It is translated as CASSFRGGYSGNTIYF.